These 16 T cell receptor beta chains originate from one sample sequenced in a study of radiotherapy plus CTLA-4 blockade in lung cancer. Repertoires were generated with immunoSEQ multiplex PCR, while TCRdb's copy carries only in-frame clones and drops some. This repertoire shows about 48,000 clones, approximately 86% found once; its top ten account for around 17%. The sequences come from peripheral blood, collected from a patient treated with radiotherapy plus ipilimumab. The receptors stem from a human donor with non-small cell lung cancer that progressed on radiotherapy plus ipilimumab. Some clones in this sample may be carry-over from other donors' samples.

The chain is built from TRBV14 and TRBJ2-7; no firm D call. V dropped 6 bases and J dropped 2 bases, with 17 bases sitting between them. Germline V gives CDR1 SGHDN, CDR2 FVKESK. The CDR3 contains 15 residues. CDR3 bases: TGTGCCAGCAGTGGCGGCAACTGGATGGCCTACGAGCAGTACTTC. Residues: CASSGGNWMAYEQYF. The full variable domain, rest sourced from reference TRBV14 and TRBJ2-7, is EAGVTQFPSHSVIEKGQTVTLRCDPISGHDNLYWYRRVMGKEIKFLLHFVKESKQDESGMPNNRFLAERTGGTYSTLKVQPAELEDSGVYFCASSGGNWMAYEQYFGPGTRLTVT.

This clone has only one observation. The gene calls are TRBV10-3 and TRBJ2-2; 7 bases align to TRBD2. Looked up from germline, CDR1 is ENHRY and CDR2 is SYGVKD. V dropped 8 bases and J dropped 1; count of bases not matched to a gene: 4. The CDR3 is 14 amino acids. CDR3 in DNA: TGTGCCATCGGGGAGGGGCGGAACACCGGGGAGCTGTTTTTT. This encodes CAIGEGRNTGELFF.

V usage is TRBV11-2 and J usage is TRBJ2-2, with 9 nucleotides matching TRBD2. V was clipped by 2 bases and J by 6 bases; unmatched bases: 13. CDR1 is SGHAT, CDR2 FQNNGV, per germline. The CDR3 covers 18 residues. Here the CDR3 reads CASSLTYSGGAGAGELFF. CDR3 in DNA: TGTGCCAGCAGCTTAACGTATAGCGGGGGAGCAGGTGCCGGGGAGCTGTTTTTT.

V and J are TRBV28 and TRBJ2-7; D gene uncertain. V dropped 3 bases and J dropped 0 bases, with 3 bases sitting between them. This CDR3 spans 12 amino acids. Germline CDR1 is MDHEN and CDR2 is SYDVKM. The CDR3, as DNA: TGTGCCAGCAGTTTCTCCTCCTACGAGCAGTACTTC. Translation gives CASSFSSYEQYF. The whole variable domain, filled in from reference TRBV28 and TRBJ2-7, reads DVKVTQSSRYLVKRTGEKVFLECVQDMDHENMFWYRQDPGLGLRLIYFSYDVKMKEKGDIPEGYSVSREKKERFSLILESASTNQTSMYLCASSFSSYEQYFGPGTRLTVT.

CDR3 region: CASSLASQPQHF. In nucleotides, the CDR3 is TGTGCCAGCAGCTTAGCTAGCCAGCCCCAGCATTTT. The chain recombines TRBV7-2 with TRBJ1-5; D unresolved. Germline lookup yields CDR1 SGHTA and CDR2 FQGNSA. V lost 0 bases and J lost 7, with 4 bases in between. CDR3 length: 12 residues.

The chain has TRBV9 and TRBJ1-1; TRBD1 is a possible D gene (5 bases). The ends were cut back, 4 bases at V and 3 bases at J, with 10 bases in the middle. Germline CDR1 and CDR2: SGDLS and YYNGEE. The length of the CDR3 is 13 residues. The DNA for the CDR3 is TGTGCCAGCAGCCTCCTCAGGGACACTGAAGCTTTCTTT. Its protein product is CASSLLRDTEAFF.

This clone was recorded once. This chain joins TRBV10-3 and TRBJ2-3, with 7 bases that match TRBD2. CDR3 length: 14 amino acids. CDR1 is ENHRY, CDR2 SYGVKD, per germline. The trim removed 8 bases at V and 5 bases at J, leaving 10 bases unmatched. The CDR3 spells CAIWAGELGDTQYF. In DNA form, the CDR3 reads TGTGCCATCTGGGCGGGGGAATTGGGAGATACGCAGTATTTT.

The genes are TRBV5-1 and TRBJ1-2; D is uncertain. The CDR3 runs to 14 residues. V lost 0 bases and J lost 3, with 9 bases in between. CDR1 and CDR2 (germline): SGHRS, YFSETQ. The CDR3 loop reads CASSLGSLDYGYTF. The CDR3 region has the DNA TGCGCCAGCAGCTTGGGTTCTCTCGACTATGGCTACACCTTC.

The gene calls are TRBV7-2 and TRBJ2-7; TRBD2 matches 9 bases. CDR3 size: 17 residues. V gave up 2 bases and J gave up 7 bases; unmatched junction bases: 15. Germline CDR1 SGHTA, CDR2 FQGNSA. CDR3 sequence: CASSLRDGLASTGEQYF. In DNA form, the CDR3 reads TGTGCCAGCAGCTTACGAGATGGACTAGCGAGTACTGGAGAGCAGTACTTC.

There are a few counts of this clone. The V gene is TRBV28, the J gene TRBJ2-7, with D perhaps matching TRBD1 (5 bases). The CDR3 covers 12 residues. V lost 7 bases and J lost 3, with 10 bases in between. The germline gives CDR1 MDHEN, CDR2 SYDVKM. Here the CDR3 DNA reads TGTGCCAGCAATAAACAGGTCTACGAGCAGTACTTC. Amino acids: CASNKQVYEQYF.

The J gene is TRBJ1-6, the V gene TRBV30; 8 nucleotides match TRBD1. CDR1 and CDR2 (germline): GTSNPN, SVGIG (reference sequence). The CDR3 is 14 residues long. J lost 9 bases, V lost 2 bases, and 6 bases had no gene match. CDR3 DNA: TGTGCCTGGAGTTTTACAGGGGGTGGTTCACCCCTCCACTTT. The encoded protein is CAWSFTGGGSPLHF.

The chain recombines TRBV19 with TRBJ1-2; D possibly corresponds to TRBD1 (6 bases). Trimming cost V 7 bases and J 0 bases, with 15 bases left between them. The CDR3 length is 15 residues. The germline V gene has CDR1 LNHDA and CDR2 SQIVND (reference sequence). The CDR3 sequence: CASTPDSFTNYGYTF. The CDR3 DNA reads TGTGCCAGTACCCCGGACAGCTTTACTAACTATGGCTACACCTTC.

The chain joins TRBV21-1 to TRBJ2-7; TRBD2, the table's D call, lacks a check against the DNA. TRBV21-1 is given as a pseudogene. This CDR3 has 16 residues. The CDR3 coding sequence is TGTGCCAGCAGCAAAATGGCCGCCGGGACTAGATACGAGCAGTACTTC. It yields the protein CASSKMAAGTRYEQYF.

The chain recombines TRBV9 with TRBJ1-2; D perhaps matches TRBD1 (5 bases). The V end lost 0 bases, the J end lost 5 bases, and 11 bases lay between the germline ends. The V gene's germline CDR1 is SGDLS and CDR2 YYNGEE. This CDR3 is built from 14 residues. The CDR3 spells CASSVDDGQYGYTF. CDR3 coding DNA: TGTGCCAGCAGCGTAGACGACGGACAATATGGCTACACCTTC.

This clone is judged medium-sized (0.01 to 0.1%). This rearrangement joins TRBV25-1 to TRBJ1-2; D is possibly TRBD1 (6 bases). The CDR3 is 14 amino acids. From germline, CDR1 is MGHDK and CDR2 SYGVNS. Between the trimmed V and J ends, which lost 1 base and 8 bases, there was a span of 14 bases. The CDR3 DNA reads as TGTGCCAGCAGTGAATCGTGGGCAGGGGAAGGCTACACCTTC. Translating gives CASSESWAGEGYTF.

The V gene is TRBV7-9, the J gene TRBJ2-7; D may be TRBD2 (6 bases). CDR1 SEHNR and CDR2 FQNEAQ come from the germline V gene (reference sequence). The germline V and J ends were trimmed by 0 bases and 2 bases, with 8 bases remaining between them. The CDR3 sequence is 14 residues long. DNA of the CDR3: TGTGCCAGCAGCTTAGCGGGAGGTCCCTACGAGCAGTACTTC. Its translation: CASSLAGGPYEQYF. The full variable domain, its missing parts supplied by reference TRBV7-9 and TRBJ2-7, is DTGVSQNPRHKITKRGQNVTFRCDPISEHNRLYWYRQTLGQGPEFLTYFQNEAQLEKSRLLSDRFSAERPKGSFSTLEIQRTEQGDSAMYLCASSLAGGPYEQYFGPGTRLTVT.